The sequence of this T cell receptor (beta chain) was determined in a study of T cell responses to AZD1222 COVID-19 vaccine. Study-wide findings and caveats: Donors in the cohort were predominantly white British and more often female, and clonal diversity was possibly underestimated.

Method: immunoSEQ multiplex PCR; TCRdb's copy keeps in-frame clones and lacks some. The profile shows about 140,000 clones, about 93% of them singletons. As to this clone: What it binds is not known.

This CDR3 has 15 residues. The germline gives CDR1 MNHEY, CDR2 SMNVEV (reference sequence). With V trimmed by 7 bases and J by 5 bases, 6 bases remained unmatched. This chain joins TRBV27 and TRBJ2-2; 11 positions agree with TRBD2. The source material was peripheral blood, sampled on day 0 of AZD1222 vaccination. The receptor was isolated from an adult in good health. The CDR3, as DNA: TGTGCCAGCAAGTCTAGCGGGGGGCAAACCGGGGAGCTGTTTTTT. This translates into CASKSSGGQTGELFF.